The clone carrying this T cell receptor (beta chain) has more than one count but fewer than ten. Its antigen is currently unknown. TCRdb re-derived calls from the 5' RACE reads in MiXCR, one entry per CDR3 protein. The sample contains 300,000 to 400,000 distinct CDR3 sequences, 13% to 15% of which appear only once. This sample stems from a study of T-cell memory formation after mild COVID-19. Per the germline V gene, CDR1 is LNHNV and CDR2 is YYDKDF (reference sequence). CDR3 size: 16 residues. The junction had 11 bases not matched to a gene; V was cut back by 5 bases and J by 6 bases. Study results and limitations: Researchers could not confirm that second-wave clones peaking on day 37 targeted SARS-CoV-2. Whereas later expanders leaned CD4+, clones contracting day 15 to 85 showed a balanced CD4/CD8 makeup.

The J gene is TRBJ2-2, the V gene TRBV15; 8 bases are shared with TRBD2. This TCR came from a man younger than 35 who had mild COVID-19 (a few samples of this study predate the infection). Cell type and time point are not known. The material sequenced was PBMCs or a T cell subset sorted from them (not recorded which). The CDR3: CATSPRLAQFAGELFF. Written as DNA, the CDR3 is TGTGCCACCAGCCCCCGACTAGCGCAGTTCGCCGGGGAGCTGTTTTTT.